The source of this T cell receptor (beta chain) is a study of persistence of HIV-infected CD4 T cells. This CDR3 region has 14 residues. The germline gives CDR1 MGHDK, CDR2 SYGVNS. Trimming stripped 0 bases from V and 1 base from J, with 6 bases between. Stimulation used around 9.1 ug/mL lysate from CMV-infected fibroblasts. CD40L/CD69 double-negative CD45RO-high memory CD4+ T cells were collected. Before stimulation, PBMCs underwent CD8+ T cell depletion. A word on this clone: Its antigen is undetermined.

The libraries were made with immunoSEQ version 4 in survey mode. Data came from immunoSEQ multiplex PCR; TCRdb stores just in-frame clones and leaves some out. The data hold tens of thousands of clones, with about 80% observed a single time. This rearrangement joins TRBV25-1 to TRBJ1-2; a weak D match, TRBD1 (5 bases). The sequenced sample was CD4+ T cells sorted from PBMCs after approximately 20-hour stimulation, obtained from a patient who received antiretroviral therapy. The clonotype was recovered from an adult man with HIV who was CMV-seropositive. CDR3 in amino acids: CASSEYGGNYGYTF. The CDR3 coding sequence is TGTGCCAGCAGTGAATATGGGGGTAACTATGGCTACACCTTC.